The 11 T cell receptor beta chains below were found in one sample sequenced in a study of blood T cell repertoires in COVID-19. The data were produced by immunoSEQ multiplex PCR, yet TCRdb's version contains in-frame clones alone and is incomplete. The data show approximately 210,000 clones, approximately 83% seen once. The sample consisted of peripheral blood. These receptors were obtained from a woman aged 40 to 55 with active or convalescent COVID-19.

V is TRBV19 and J is TRBJ1-4; D might be TRBD1 (5 bases). CDR3 length: 15 residues. V shed 6 bases and J shed 2 bases, with 13 bases lying between them. Germline-derived CDR1 and CDR2 are LNHDA and SQIVND (reference sequence). DNA for the CDR3: TGTGCCAGTAGACTCCAGGGTATGACTAATGAAAAACTGTTTTTT. It specifies CASRLQGMTNEKLFF. Full variable domain (remainder filled in from reference TRBV19 and TRBJ1-4): DGGITQSPKYLFRKEGQNVTLSCEQNLNHDAMYWYRQDPGQGLRLIYYSQIVNDFQKGDIAEGYSVSREKKESFPLTVTSAQKNPTAFYLCASRLQGMTNEKLFFGSGTQLSVL.

The V gene is TRBV5-6, the J gene TRBJ2-3; perhaps TRBD1 as D (6 bases). CDR3 length equals 14 residues. V was cut by 4 bases and J by 4 bases, with 13 bases left in between. The germline V gene encodes CDR1 SGHDT and CDR2 YYEEEE. CDR3 sequence (DNA): TGTGCCAGCAGCGACCGGGACACTGCAGATACGCAGTATTTT. As protein: CASSDRDTADTQYF.

The chain carries TRBV10-2 and TRBJ2-1; 11 bases line up with TRBD2. CDR3 length: 13 amino acids. CDR1 and CDR2 from the germline V gene are WSHSY and SAAADI. The V gene end was trimmed by 5 bases and the J gene end by 7 bases; junction bases not matched to a gene: 1. The CDR3 spells CASSPSGGNEQFF. The CDR3 bases are TGCGCCAGCAGTCCTAGCGGGGGGAATGAGCAGTTCTTC.

CDR3 residues: CASSLGVAGRDTGELFF. The DNA of the CDR3 is TGTGCCAGCAGCTTAGGGGTAGCGGGGAGGGACACCGGGGAGCTGTTTTTT. This chain joins TRBV7-2 and TRBJ2-2, with TRBD2 matching 8 bases. The CDR3 consists of 17 residues. Germline trimming cut 1 base from V and 3 bases from J; bases unmatched to any gene: 7. Per the germline V gene, CDR1 is SGHTA and CDR2 is FQGNSA.

The chain employs TRBV29-1 and TRBJ1-1; 7 bases fit TRBD1. CDR1 and CDR2 (germline): SQVTM, ANQGSEA. There are 14 residues in the CDR3. J lost 1 base, V lost 8 bases, and 10 bases had no gene match. This chain's CDR3 is CSSAMTGTNTEAFF. The DNA of the CDR3 is TGCAGCTCAGCCATGACAGGGACGAACACTGAAGCTTTCTTT.

The sample holds one count of this clone. This chain joins TRBV2 and TRBJ1-1; TRBD1 might be the D (6 bases). The V gene's germline CDR1 is SNHLY and CDR2 FYNNEI. Trimming removed 4 bases from V and 5 bases from J, with 11 bases in between. The CDR3 sequence is 13 residues long. The CDR3 bases are TGTGCCAGCAGTGTTGGCCAGGGGACTGAAGCTTTCTTT. As protein: CASSVGQGTEAFF. The whole variable domain, remainder taken from reference TRBV2 and TRBJ1-1, is EPEVTQTPSHQVTQMGQEVILRCVPISNHLYFYWYRQILGQKVEFLVSFYNNEISEKSEIFDDQFSVERPDGSNFTLKIRSTKLEDSAMYFCASSVGQGTEAFFGQGTRLTVV.

The rearrangement links TRBV4-2 to TRBJ1-1; 8 nucleotides match TRBD1. Trimming removed 1 base from V and 5 bases from J; junction bases left unmatched: 9. Germline V gene lookup returns CDR1 LGHNA and CDR2 YNFKEQ. This CDR3 is 16 amino acids long. In DNA, the CDR3 is TGTGCCAGCAGCCAAGTCCCGGACAGGGTAGGTACTGAAGCTTTCTTT. It yields the protein CASSQVPDRVGTEAFF.

On this clone itself: Other nucleotide sequences from this sample produce the same CDR3. V is TRBV11-3 and J is TRBJ1-6; no clear D gene. Trimming took 4 bases from V and 7 from J, leaving 5 bases between them. This CDR3 has 12 amino acids. Germline CDR1 is SGHNT and CDR2 is YENEEA. CDR3 in amino acids: CASSSGNSPLHF. The CDR3 DNA is TGTGCCAGCAGCTCCGGGAATTCACCCCTCCACTTT.

The chain employs TRBV6-5 and TRBJ1-3; D might be TRBD1 (5 bases). The CDR3 spans 14 residues. V lost 0 bases and J 7 bases, leaving 10 bases between the germline ends. Germline V gives CDR1 MNHEY, CDR2 SVGAGI. CDR3 region: CASSYSGGFNTIYF. For the CDR3, the DNA is TGTGCCAGCAGTTACTCGGGGGGGTTCAACACCATATATTTT.

This rearrangement joins TRBV2 to TRBJ2-1; maybe TRBD2 (5 bases). The length of the CDR3 is 14 residues. In germline, CDR1 is SNHLY, CDR2 FYNNEI. V lost 4 bases to trimming and J lost 2 bases, with 9 bases between them. The CDR3 DNA is TGTGCCAGCAGTGCGAGCGGAGCCTACAATGAGCAGTTCTTC. Its translation is CASSASGAYNEQFF.

V is TRBV19 and J is TRBJ1-1, with 8 bases identical to TRBD1. CDR1 is LNHDA, CDR2 SQIVND, per germline (reference sequence). V lost 3 bases to trimming and J lost 3 bases; unmatched junction nucleotides: 6. The CDR3 consists of 15 residues. CDR3 region: CASSIPGGADTEAFF. As DNA, the CDR3 is TGTGCCAGTAGTATTCCAGGGGGCGCGGACACTGAAGCTTTCTTT.